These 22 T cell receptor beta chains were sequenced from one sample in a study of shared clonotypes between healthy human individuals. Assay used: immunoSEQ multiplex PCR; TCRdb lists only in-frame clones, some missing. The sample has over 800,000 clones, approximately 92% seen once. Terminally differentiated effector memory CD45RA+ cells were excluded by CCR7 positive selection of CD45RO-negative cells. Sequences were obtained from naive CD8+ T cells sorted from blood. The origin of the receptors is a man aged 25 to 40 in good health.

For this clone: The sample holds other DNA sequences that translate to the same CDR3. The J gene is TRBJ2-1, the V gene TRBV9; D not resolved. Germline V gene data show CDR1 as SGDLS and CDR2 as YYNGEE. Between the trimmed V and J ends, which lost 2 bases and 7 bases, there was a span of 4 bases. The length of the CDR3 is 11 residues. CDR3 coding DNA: TGTGCCAGCAGCGTTCTTAATGAGCAGTTCTTC. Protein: CASSVLNEQFF.

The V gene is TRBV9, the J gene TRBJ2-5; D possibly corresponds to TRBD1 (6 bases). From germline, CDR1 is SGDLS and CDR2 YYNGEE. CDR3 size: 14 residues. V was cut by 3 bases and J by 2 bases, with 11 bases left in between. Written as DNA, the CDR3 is TGTGCCAGCAGCGCGTGGGACAAGCAAGAGACCCAGTACTTC. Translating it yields CASSAWDKQETQYF.

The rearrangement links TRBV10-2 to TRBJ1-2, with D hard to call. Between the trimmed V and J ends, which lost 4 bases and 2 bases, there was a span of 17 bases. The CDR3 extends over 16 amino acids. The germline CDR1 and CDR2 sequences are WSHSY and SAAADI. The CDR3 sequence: CASSVFPPGGNYGYTF. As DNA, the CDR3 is TGCGCCAGCAGTGTATTCCCGCCAGGAGGAAACTATGGCTACACCTTC.

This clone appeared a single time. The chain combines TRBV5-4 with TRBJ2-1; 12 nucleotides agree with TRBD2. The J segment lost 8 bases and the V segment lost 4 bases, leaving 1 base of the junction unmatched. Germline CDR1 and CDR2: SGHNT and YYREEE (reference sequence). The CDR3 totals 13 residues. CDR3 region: CASSPSGGDEQFF. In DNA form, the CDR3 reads TGTGCCAGCAGCCCTAGCGGGGGGGATGAGCAGTTCTTC.

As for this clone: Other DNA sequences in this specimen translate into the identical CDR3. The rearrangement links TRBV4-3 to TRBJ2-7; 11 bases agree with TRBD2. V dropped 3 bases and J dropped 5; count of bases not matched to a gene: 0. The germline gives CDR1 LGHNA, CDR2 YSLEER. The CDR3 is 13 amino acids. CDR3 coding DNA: TGCGCCAGCAGCCAGGGACTAGCGGACGAGCAGTACTTC. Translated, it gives CASSQGLADEQYF.

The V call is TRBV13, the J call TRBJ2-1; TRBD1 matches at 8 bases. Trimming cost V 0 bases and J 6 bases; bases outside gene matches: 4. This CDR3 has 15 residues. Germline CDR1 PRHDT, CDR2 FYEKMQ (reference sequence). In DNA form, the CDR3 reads TGTGCCAGCAGCTTAGGACAGGGGGGAGGCAATGAGCAGTTCTTC. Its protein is CASSLGQGGGNEQFF.

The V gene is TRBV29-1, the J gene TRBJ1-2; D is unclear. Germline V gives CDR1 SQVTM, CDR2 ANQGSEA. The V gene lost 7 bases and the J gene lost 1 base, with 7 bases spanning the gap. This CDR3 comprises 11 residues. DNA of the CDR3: TGCAGCGCCCAGAATAACTATGGCTACACCTTC. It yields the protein CSAQNNYGYTF.

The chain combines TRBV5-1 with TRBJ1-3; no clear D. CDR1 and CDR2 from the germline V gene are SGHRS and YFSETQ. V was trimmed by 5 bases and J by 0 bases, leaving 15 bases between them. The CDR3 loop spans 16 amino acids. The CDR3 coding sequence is TGCGCCAGCAGGGACGGACCCTTCCTCTCTGGAAACACCATATATTTT. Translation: CASRDGPFLSGNTIYF.

The CDR3 DNA reads as TGTGCCTGGAGGTACACCCCGGGAGTCCGTAACACCGGGGAGCTGTTTTTT. Its translation is CAWRYTPGVRNTGELFF. The chain combines TRBV30 with TRBJ2-2, with D possibly matching TRBD2 (6 bases). With 3 bases removed from V and 2 bases from J, the gap between germline ends came to 19 bases. Germline CDR1 GTSNPN, CDR2 SVGIG (reference sequence). The CDR3 sequence is 17 residues long.

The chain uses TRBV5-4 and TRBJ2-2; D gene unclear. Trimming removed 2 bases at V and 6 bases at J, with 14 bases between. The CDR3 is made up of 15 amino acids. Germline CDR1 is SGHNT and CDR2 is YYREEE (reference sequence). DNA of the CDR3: TGTGCCAGCAGCTTACTTTCAGACGGTGCCGGGGAGCTGTTTTTT. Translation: CASSLLSDGAGELFF.

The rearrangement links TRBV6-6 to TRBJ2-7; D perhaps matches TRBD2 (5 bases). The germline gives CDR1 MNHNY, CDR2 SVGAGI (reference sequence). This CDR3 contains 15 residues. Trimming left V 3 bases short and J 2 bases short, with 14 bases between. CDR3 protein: CASSYETRAAYEQYF. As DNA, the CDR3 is TGTGCCAGCAGTTATGAAACGAGAGCGGCCTACGAGCAGTACTTC.

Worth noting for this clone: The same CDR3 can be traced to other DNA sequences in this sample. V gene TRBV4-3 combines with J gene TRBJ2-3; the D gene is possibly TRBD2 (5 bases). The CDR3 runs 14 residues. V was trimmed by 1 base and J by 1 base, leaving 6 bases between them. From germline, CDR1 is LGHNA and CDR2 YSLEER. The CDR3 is CASSQAGGTDTQYF. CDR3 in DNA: TGCGCCAGCAGCCAAGCCGGGGGCACAGATACGCAGTATTTT.

This CDR3 reads CASSTSDYFTEQFF. The CDR3 bases are TGTGCCAGTAGTACCTCGGACTATTTCACCGAGCAGTTCTTC. The V gene is TRBV19, the J gene TRBJ2-1; TRBD2 is a possible D gene (6 bases). V was cut by 4 bases and J by 10 bases, with 17 bases left in between. Germline V CDR1 and CDR2: LNHDA, SQIVND (reference sequence). This CDR3 is 14 amino acids long.

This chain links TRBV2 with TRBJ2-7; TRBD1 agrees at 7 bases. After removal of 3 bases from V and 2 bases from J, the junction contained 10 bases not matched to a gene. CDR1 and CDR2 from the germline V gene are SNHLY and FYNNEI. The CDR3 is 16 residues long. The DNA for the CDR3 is TGTGCCAGCAGTGAGTCCGGGACAGACCTAACCTACGAGCAGTACTTC. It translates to CASSESGTDLTYEQYF. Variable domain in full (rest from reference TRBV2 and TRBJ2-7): EPEVTQTPSHQVTQMGQEVILRCVPISNHLYFYWYRQILGQKVEFLVSFYNNEISEKSEIFDDQFSVERPDGSNFTLKIRSTKLEDSAMYFCASSESGTDLTYEQYFGPGTRLTVT.

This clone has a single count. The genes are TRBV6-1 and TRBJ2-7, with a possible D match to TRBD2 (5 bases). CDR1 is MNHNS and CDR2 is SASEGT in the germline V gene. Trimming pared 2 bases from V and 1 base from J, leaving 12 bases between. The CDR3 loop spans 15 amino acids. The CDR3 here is CASSEYRGPSYEQYF. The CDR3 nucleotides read TGTGCCAGCAGTGAATATCGGGGTCCATCCTACGAGCAGTACTTC.

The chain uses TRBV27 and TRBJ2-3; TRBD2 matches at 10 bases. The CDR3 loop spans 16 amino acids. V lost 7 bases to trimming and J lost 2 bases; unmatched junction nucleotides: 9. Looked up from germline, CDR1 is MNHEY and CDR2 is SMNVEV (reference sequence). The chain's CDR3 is CASTVSSGSLTDTQYF. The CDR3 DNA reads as TGTGCCAGCACTGTCTCTAGCGGGAGCCTCACAGATACGCAGTATTTT.

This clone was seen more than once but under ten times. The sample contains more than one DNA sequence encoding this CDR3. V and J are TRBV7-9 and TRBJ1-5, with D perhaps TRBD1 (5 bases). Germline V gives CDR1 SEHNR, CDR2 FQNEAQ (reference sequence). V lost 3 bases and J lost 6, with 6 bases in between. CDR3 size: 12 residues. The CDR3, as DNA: TGTGCCAGCAGCTTGGGGGGTCAGCCCCAGCATTTT. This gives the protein CASSLGGQPQHF.

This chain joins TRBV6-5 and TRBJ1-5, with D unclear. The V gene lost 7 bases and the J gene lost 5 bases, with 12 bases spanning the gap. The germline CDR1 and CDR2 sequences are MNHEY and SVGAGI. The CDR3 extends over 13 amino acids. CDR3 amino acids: CASTSEAHQPQHF. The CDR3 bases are TGTGCCAGCACCTCGGAAGCCCATCAGCCCCAGCATTTT.

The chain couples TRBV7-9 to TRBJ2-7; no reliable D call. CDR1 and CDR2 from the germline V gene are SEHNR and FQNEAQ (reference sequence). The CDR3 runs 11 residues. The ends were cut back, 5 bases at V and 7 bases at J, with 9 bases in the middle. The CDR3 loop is CASSVSREQYF. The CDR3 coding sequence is TGTGCCAGCAGCGTCAGTAGGGAGCAGTACTTC. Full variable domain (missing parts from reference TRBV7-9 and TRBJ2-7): DTGVSQNPRHKITKRGQNVTFRCDPISEHNRLYWYRQTLGQGPEFLTYFQNEAQLEKSRLLSDRFSAERPKGSFSTLEIQRTEQGDSAMYLCASSVSREQYFGPGTRLTVT.

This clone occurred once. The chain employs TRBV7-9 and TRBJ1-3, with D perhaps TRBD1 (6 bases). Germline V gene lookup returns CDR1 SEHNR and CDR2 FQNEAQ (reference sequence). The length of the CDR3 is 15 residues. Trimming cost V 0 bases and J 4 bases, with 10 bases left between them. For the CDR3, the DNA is TGTGCCAGCAGCTTAGCAGGGGGGACAGGAAACACCATATATTTT. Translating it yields CASSLAGGTGNTIYF.

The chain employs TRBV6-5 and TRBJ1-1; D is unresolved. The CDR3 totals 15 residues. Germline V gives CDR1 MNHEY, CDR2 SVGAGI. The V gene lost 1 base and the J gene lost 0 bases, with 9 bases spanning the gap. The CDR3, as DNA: TGTGCCAGCAGTTACTATCGGCCGGTGAACACTGAAGCTTTCTTT. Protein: CASSYYRPVNTEAFF.

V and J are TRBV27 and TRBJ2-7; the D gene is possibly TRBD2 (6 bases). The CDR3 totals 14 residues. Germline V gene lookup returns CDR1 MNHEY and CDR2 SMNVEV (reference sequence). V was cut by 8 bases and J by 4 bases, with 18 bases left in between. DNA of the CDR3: TGTGCCAGCTCTGCGGGACCCCCTCCTTACGAGCAGTACTTC. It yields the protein CASSAGPPPYEQYF.